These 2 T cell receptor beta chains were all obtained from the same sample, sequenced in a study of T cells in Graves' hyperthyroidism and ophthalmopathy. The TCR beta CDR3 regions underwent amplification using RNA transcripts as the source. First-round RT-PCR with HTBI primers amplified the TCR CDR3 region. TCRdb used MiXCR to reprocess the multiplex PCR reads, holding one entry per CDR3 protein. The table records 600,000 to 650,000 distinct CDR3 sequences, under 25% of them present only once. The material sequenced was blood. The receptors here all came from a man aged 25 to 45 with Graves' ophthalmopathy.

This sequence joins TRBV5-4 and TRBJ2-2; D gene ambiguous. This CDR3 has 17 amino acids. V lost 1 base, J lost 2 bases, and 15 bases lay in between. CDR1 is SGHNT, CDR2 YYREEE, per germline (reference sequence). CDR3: CASSLIFSRSNTGELFF. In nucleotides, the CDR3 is TGTGCCAGCAGCTTGATTTTCTCGCGGAGTAACACCGGGGAGCTGTTTTTT.

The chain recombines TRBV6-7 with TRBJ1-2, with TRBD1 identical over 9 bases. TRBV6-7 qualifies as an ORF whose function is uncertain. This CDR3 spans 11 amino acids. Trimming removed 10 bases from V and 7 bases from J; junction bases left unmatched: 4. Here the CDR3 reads CATTGQGGYTF. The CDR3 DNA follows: TGTGCCACTACGGGACAGGGTGGCTACACCTTC.